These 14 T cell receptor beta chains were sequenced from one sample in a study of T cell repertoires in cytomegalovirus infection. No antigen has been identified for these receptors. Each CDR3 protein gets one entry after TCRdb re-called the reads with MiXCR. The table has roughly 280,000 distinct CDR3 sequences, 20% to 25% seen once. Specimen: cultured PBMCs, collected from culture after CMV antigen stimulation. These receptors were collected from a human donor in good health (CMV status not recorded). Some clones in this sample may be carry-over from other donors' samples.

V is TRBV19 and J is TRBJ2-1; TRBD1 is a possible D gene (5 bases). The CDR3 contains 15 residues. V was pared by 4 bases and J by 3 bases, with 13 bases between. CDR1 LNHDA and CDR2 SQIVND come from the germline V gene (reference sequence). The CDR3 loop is CASSTPGRYYNEQFF. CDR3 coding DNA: TGTGCCAGTAGTACCCCAGGGCGGTACTACAATGAGCAGTTCTTC. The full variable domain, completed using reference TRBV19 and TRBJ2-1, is DGGITQSPKYLFRKEGQNVTLSCEQNLNHDAMYWYRQDPGQGLRLIYYSQIVNDFQKGDIAEGYSVSREKKESFPLTVTSAQKNPTAFYLCASSTPGRYYNEQFFGPGTRLTVL.

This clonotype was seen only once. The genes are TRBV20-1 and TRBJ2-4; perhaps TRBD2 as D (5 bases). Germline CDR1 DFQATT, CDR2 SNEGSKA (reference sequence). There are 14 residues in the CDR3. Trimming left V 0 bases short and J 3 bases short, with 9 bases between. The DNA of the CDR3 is TGCAGTGCTAGAGATCGCAGCGGCAAAAACATTCAGTACTTC. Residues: CSARDRSGKNIQYF.

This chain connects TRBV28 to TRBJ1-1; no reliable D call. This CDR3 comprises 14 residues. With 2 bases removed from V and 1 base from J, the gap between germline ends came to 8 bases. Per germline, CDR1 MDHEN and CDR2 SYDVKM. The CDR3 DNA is TGTGCCAGCAGTTTAAGGCTGACGAACACTGAAGCTTTCTTT. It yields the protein CASSLRLTNTEAFF.

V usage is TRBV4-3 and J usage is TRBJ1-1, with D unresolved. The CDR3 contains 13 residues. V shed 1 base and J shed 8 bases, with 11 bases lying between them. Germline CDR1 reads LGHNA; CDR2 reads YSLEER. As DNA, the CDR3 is TGCGCCAGCAGCCAAGTAGACCATGCGGAAGCTTTCTTT. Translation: CASSQVDHAEAFF.

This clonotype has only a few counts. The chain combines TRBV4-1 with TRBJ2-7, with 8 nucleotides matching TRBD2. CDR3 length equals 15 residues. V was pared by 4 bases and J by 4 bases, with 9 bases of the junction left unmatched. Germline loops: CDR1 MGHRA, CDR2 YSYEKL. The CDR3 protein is CASSPREGGEYEQYF. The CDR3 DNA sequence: TGCGCCAGCAGCCCCCGGGAGGGGGGCGAGTACGAGCAGTACTTC.

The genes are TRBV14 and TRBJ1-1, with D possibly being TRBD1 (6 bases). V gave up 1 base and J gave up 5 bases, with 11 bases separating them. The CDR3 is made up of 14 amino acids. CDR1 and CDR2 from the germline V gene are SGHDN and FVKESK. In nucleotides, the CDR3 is TGTGCCAGCAGCCAAGTCGGGGGGCGTACTGAAGCTTTCTTT. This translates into CASSQVGGRTEAFF.

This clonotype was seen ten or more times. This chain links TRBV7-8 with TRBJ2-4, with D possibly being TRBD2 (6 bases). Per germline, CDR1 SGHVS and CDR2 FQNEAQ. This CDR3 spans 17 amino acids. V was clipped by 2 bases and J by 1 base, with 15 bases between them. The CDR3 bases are TGTGCCAGCAGCTTATTATGGGCGGGATGGGCCAAAAACATTCAGTACTTC. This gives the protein CASSLLWAGWAKNIQYF. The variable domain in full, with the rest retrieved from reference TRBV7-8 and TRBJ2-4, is GAGVSQSPRYKVAKRGQDVALRCDPISGHVSLFWYQQALGQGPEFLTYFQNEAQLDKSGLPSDRFFAERPEGSVSTLKIQRTQQEDSAVYLCASSLLWAGWAKNIQYFGAGTRLSVL.

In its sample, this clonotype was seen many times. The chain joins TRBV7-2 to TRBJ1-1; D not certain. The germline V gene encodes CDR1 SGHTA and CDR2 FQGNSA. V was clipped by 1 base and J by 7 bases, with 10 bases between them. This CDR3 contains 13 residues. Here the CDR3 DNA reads TGTGCCAGCAGCTTAGGTCGGGAGGGTGAAGCTTTCTTT. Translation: CASSLGREGEAFF.

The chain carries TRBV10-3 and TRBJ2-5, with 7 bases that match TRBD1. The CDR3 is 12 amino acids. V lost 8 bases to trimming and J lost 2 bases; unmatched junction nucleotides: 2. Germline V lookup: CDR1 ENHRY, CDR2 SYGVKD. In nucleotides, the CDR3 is TGTGCCATCCGGGACAGTCAAGAGACCCAGTACTTC. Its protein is CAIRDSQETQYF.

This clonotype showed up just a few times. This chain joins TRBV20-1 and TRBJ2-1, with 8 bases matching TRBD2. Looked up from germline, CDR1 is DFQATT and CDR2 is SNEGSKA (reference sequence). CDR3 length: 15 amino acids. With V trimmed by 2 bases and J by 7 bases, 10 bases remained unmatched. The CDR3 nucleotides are TGCAGTGCTAGACTCTATAGCGGGAAGGGGAATGAGCAGTTCTTC. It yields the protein CSARLYSGKGNEQFF.

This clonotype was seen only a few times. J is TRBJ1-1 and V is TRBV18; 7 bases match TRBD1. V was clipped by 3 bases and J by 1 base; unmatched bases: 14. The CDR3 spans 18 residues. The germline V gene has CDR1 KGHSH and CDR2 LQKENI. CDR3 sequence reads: CASSPRQGVGTPNTEAFF. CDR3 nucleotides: TGTGCCAGCTCACCGCGACAGGGCGTCGGCACCCCGAACACTGAAGCTTTCTTT.

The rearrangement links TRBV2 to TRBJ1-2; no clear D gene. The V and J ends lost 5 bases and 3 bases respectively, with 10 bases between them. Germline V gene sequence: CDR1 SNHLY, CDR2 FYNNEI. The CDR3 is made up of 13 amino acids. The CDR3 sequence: CASSSFVDYGYTF. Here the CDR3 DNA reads TGTGCCAGCAGTAGCTTCGTCGACTATGGCTACACCTTC.

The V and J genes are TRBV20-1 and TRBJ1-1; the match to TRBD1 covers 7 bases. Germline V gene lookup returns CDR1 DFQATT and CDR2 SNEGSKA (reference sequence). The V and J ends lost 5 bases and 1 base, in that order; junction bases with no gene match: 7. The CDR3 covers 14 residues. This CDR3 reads CSALEGGPNTEAFF. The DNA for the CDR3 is TGCAGTGCTCTAGAAGGGGGCCCGAACACTGAAGCTTTCTTT.

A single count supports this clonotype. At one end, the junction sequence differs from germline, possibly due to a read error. CDR3 sequence (DNA): TGTGCCAGTAGGGGGTTGGACCCCCCGGGGAATGAGCAGCTCTTC. Its protein is CASRGLDPPGNEQLF. The chain is built from TRBV19 and TRBJ2-1; possibly TRBD2 for D (5 bases). Germline lookup yields CDR1 LNHDA and CDR2 SQIVND (reference sequence). There are 15 residues in the CDR3.